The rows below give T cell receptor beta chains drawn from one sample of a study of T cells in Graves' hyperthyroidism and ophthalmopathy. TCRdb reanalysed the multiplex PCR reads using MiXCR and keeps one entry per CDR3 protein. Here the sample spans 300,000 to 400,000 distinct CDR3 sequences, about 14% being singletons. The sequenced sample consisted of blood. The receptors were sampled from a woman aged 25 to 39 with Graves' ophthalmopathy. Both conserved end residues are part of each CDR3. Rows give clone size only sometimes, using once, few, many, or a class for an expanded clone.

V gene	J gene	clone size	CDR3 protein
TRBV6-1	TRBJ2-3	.	CASRAGGLDTQYF
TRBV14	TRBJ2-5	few	CASSTEQETQYF
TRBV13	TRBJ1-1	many	CASSLGRKNTEAFF
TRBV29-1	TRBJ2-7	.	CSVETGSYEQYF
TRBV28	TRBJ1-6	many	CASTNGRLLHF
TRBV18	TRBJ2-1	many	CASSPGSSYNEQFF
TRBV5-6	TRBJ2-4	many	CASSFQGDLGPKNIQYF
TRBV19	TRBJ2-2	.	CASSQQGTTGELFF
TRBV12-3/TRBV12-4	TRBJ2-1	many	CATGTSGTAYNEQFF
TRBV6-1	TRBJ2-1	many	CASSEYGQTTYNEQFF
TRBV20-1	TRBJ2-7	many	CSAASPDGSYEQYF
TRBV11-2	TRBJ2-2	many	CASSLTTGLVGELFF
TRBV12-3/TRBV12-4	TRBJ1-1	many	CASSLAVGRTEAFF
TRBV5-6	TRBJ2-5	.	CASSLVNRGQETQYF
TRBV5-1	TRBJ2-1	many	CASSFEPGLGRYNEQFF
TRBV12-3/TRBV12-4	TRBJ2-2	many	CASSYASGVNTGELFF
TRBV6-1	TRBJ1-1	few	CASTLRGGNTEAFF
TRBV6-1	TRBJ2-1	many	CASSGTAGNEQFF
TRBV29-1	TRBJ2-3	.	CSVEGGLGDTQYF
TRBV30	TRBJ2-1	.	CAWSVSRNEQFF
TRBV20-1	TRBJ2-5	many	CSARERGKETQYF
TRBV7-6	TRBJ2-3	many	CASSQSGTIPPDTQYF
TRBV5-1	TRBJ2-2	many	CASSLGNTGELFF
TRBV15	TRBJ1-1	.	CATSSLGPNGEAFF